Described below is a single T cell receptor beta chain sequence and its context. The CDR3 covers 12 residues. The germline V gene encodes CDR1 SNHLY and CDR2 FYNNEI. Trimming left V 7 bases short and J 2 bases short, with 5 bases between. Profiling relied on immunoSEQ multiplex PCR, and the TCRdb table lists in-frame clones only, not all of them. There are under 100,000 clones in the sample; roughly 92% occur only once, and about 0.61% lies in the top ten. This record belongs to a study of OX40 agonist ivuxolimab in advanced cancers. Study as a whole: Dose-escalation patients were diagnosed with hepatocellular carcinoma, melanoma, renal cell cancer or head and neck cancer.

This chain links TRBV2 with TRBJ2-2; D is uncertain. Sequences were derived from CD4+ or CD8+ T cells sorted from blood, sampled in a trial of the OX40 agonist ivuxolimab. The sequence derives from an adult with an advanced solid tumor such as melanoma, head and neck, liver or kidney cancer. CDR3 nucleotides: TGTGCCAGCAACGCTAACACCGGGGAGCTGTTTTTT. Translating it yields CASNANTGELFF.